This T cell receptor (beta chain) comes out of a study of blood T cell repertoires in COVID-19. Germline lookup yields CDR1 SGHRS and CDR2 YFSETQ. The V gene end was trimmed by 5 bases and the J gene end by 4 bases; junction bases not matched to a gene: 7. CDR3 length: 14 residues. Profiling relied on immunoSEQ multiplex PCR, and the TCRdb table lists in-frame clones only, not all of them. The data show some 50,000 clones, more than 80% seen once. The specimen sequenced was peripheral blood. The chain recombines TRBV5-1 with TRBJ1-2; 8 bases line up with TRBD1. This clonotype was sampled from a man older than 75 with acute or convalescent COVID-19. CDR3 amino acids: CASRPGGAGYGYTF. The CDR3 coding sequence is TGCGCCAGCAGGCCAGGGGGCGCGGGCTATGGCTACACCTTC. The full variable domain, in which reference TRBV5-1 and TRBJ1-2 provide the parts outside the CDR3, is KAGVTQTPRYLIKTRGQQVTLSCSPISGHRSVSWYQQTPGQGLQFLFEYFSETQRNKGNFPGRFSGRQFSNSRSEMNVSTLELGDSALYLCASRPGGAGYGYTFGSGTRLTVV.